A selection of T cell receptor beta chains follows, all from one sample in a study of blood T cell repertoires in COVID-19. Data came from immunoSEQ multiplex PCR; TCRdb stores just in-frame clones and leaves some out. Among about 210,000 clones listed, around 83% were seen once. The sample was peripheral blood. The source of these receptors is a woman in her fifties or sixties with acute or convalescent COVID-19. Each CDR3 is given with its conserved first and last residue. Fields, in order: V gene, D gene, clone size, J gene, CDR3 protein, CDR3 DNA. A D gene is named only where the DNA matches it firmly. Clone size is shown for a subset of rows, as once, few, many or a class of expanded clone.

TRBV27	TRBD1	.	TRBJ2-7	CASSLWDRGQDEQYF	TGTGCCAGCAGTTTATGGGACAGGGGCCAAGACGAGCAGTACTTC
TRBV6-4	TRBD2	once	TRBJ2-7	CASSDSRVLRLADSYEQYF	TGTGCCAGCAGTGACTCGAGAGTTCTTAGACTAGCGGACTCCTACGAGCAGTACTTC
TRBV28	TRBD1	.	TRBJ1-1	CVPNPGQGGTEAFF	TGTGTCCCTAACCCGGGACAGGGGGGAACTGAAGCTTTCTTT
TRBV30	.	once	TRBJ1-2	CAWSLAADPRNTF	TGTGCCTGGAGCCTGGCGGCAGACCCTCGGAACACCTTC
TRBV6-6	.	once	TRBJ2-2	CASSYSLGGGTGELFF	TGTGCCAGCAGTTACTCGCTAGGGGGGGGCACCGGGGAGCTGTTTTTT
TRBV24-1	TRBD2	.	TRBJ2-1	CATSGSGSNEQFF	TGTGCCACCAGTGGTAGCGGGAGCAATGAGCAGTTCTTC
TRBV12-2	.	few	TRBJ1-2	CASRFGGHYGYTF	TGTGCAAGTCGCTTCGGAGGCCACTATGGCTACACCTTC
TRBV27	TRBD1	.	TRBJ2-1	CASRGTGGWESDEQFF	TGTGCCAGCAGAGGGACAGGGGGGTGGGAGAGCGATGAGCAGTTCTTC
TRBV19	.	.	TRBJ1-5	CASTSIRGASNQPQHF	TGTGCCAGTACCTCGATACGCGGGGCCAGCAATCAGCCCCAGCATTTT
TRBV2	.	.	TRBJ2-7	CASSTAYEQYF	TGTGCCAGCAGTACAGCCTACGAGCAGTACTTC